This T cell receptor (beta chain) is drawn from a study of blood T cell repertoires in COVID-19. Study overall: PBMCs, B-cell-depleted T cells, or T cells provided the cDNA or gDNA that made up the material.

V lost 3 bases to trimming and J lost 5 bases; unmatched junction nucleotides: 4. The CDR3 consists of 14 residues. The V gene's germline CDR1 is KGHSH and CDR2 LQKENI. Authors' processing steps: Nucleated cell counts were estimated from reference gene primer amplification. Repertoires were generated with immunoSEQ multiplex PCR, while TCRdb's copy carries only in-frame clones and drops some. D and trimming were read from the DNA, whereas the V and J calls and clone size are those reported in that table. The data contain approximately 200,000 clones, approximately 88% of them singletons. Participant age was roughly 18 to 89 years, and participants resided in roughly 25 US areas. Clinical history reported by participants formed the basis on which cohorts were assigned.

Source material: PBMCs or T cells enriched from blood (not recorded which). This rearrangement joins TRBV18 to TRBJ1-1; TRBD1 matches 9 bases. The receptor was isolated from a man younger than 35 with acute COVID-19. The CDR3, as DNA: TGTGCCAGCTCACCGGGACAGGGTTCGACTGAAGCTTTCTTT. It is translated as CASSPGQGSTEAFF.